These 11 T cell receptor beta chains came from one sample sequenced in a study of T cells after yellow fever vaccination. One entry per CDR3 protein, called by TCRdb with MiXCR from the 5' RACE reads. Of around 320,000 distinct CDR3 sequences in the sample, approximately 4% were seen once. This sample comprised PBMCs, obtained 15 days after the yellow fever booster vaccination. These receptors came from a man aged 18 to 35 who received the YFV17D yellow fever vaccine.

At least ten counts were recorded for this clonotype. The chain carries TRBV12-3 or TRBV12-4 and TRBJ1-3; D is uncertain. The CDR3 spans 16 residues. With 6 bases removed from V and 2 bases from J, the gap between germline ends came to 17 bases. This chain's CDR3 is CASSIDTIGAGNTIYF. The DNA of the CDR3 is TGTGCCAGCAGCATCGATACGATCGGGGCTGGAAACACCATATATTTT.

This clonotype was counted ten times or more. The chain employs TRBV10-3 and TRBJ1-1; D is unclear. There are 13 residues in the CDR3. Trimming removed 6 bases at V and 5 bases at J, with 13 bases between. Germline CDR1 ENHRY, CDR2 SYGVKD. The CDR3 nucleotides are TGTGCCATCAGCCTGCTCGGATGGACTGAAGCTTTCTTT. It specifies CAISLLGWTEAFF.

In its sample, this clonotype was seen many times. The rearrangement joins TRBV12-3 or TRBV12-4 to TRBJ1-6, with 7 bases fitting TRBD1. This CDR3 contains 13 residues. V trimming: 6 bases; J trimming: 9 bases; junction bases outside the gene matches: 5. CDR3 sequence (DNA): TGTGCCAGCAGACAGGGGCGGATTTCACCCCTCCACTTT. Translating it yields CASRQGRISPLHF.

V is TRBV7-2 and J is TRBJ1-6; no reliable D call. The germline gives CDR1 SGHTA, CDR2 FQGNSA. Between the trimmed V and J ends, which lost 2 bases and 10 bases, there was a span of 15 bases. The CDR3 is made up of 15 amino acids. The CDR3 sequence: CASSLNIGLGSPLHF. The CDR3 DNA reads as TGTGCCAGCAGCTTAAATATAGGGCTCGGCTCACCCCTCCACTTT. The variable domain in full, completed from reference TRBV7-2 and TRBJ1-6, reads GAGVSQSPSNKVTEKGKDVELRCDPISGHTALYWYRQSLGQGLEFLIYFQGNSAPDKSGLPSDRFSAERTGGSVSTLTIQRTQQEDSAVYLCASSLNIGLGSPLHFGNGTRLTVT.

The chain carries TRBV6-5 and TRBJ1-5; perhaps TRBD1 as D (5 bases). CDR3 length equals 17 residues. Germline V gives CDR1 MNHEY, CDR2 SVGAGI. Deletions cut 0 bases from V and 4 bases from J, with 16 bases between. CDR3 coding DNA: TGTGCCAGCAGTTACTCGGAGCCGGGACCCTGGAATCAGCCCCAGCATTTT. This sequence encodes CASSYSEPGPWNQPQHF.

This clonotype was detected only a few times. The rearrangement links TRBV20-1 to TRBJ2-3; D is unresolved. Germline CDR1 is DFQATT and CDR2 is SNEGSKA (reference sequence). This CDR3 has 14 amino acids. Trimming removed 6 bases from V and 4 bases from J, with 17 bases in between. Here the CDR3 reads CSATRTPGADTQYF. The DNA for the CDR3 is TGCAGTGCCACCCGAACACCTGGGGCAGATACGCAGTATTTT.

This clonotype has more than one count but fewer than ten. The chain joins TRBV21-1 to TRBJ1-1; TRBD1, the D gene given by the table, was not confirmed from the DNA. TRBV21-1 constitutes a pseudogene. The CDR3 has 17 residues. The CDR3 coding sequence is TGTGCCAGCAGCACCCAAGGACAGGGGGCTACGAACACTGAAGCTTTCTTT. Encoded protein: CASSTQGQGATNTEAFF.

This clonotype has at least ten counts. The chain recombines TRBV10-3 with TRBJ1-5; D is unresolved. There are 12 residues in the CDR3. CDR1 is ENHRY and CDR2 is SYGVKD in the germline V gene. Trimming shortened V by 2 bases and J by 5 bases, and 4 bases separated the two germline ends. The chain's CDR3 is CAISEVDQPQHF. The CDR3 coding sequence is TGTGCCATCAGTGAGGTGGATCAGCCCCAGCATTTT.

This clonotype was observed at least ten times. The CDR3 region has the DNA TGCGCCAGCAGCTTGTCCTACGGGGGCACCGGGGAGCTGTTTTTT. Amino acid sequence: CASSLSYGGTGELFF. V is TRBV5-1 and J is TRBJ2-2; weak D call: TRBD2 (6 bases). The V end was cut by 1 base, the J end by 4 bases, with 11 bases between. CDR1 and CDR2 from the germline V gene are SGHRS and YFSETQ. This CDR3 region has 15 residues.

This clonotype was seen many times. The V and J genes are TRBV3-1 and TRBJ1-2, with D unclear. V was trimmed by 0 bases and J by 8 bases, leaving 13 bases between them. From germline, CDR1 is LGHDT and CDR2 YNNKEL (reference sequence). There are 14 residues in the CDR3. The CDR3 reads CASSQDSLYSGYTF. CDR3 coding DNA: TGTGCCAGCAGCCAAGACAGTCTTTATAGCGGCTACACCTTC. The entire variable domain, with the rest obtained from reference TRBV3-1 and TRBJ1-2, is as follows: DTAVSQTPKYLVTQMGNDKSIKCEQNLGHDTMYWYKQDSKKFLKIMFSYNNKELIINETVPNRFSPKSPDKAHLNLHINSLELGDSAVYFCASSQDSLYSGYTFGSGTRLTVV.

The DNA for the CDR3 is TGTGCCAGCAACCCAGGGCCAGGGGACACTGAAGCTTTCTTT. This sequence encodes CASNPGPGDTEAFF. J is TRBJ1-1 and V is TRBV2; D is perhaps TRBD1 (6 bases). CDR3 size: 14 residues. Looked up from germline, CDR1 is SNHLY and CDR2 is FYNNEI. V shed 7 bases and J shed 3 bases, with 15 bases lying between them.